This TCR beta chain was captured in a study of shared clonotypes between healthy human individuals. CDR1 and CDR2 (germline): SQVTM, ANQGSEA. This CDR3 comprises 13 residues. Trimming stripped 7 bases from V and 0 bases from J, with 12 bases between. Deep-level assay runs were performed. Sequencing used immunoSEQ multiplex PCR; TCRdb keeps in-frame clones, though not all of them. The sample lists about 470,000 clones, about 85% occurring once. The origin of this receptor is a woman aged 40 to 55 in good health. Some clones in this sample may be carry-over from other donors' samples. The genes are TRBV29-1 and TRBJ1-1, with a weak D call TRBD1 (6 bases). Sequenced input: PBMCs. The chain's CDR3 is CSGRDTLNTEAFF. The CDR3 DNA follows: TGCAGCGGTAGGGACACCTTGAACACTGAAGCTTTCTTT.